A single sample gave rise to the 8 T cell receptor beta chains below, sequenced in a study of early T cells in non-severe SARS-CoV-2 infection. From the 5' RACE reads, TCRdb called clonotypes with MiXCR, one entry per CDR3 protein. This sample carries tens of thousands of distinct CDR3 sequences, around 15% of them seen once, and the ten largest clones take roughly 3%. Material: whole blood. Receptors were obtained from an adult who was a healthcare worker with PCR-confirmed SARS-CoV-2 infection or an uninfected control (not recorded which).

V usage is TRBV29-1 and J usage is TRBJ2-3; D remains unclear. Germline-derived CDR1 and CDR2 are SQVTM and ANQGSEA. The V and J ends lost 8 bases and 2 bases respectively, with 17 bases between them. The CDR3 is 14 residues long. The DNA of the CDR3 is TGCAGCTCCCGTAGAGGCTCGGTCACAGATACGCAGTATTTT. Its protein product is CSSRRGSVTDTQYF.

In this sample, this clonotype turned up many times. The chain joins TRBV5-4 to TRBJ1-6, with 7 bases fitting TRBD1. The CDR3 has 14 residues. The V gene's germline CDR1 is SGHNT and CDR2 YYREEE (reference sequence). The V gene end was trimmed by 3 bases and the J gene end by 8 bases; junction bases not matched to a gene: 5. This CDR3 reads CASSSDGQDSPLHF. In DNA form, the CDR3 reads TGTGCCAGCAGCTCAGATGGACAGGATTCACCCCTCCACTTT.

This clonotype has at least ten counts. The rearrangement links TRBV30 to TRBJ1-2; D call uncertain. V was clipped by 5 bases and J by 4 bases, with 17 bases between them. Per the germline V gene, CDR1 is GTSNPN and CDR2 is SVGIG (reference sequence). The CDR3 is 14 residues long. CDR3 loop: CAWGQVFLGYGYTF. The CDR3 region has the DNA TGTGCCTGGGGTCAAGTGTTCCTTGGCTATGGCTACACCTTC.

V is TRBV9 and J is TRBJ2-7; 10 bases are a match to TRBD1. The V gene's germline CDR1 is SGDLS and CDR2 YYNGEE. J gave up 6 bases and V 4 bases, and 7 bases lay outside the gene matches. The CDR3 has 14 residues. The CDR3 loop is CASSLTGQGGEQYF. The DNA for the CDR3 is TGTGCCAGCAGCCTAACAGGACAGGGGGGCGAGCAGTACTTC.

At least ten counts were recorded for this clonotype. The CDR3 nucleotides read TGTGCCAGCAGTTACGGACAGATGAACACTGAAGCTTTCTTT. Translation: CASSYGQMNTEAFF. The V and J genes are TRBV6-5 and TRBJ1-1; the D gene is possibly TRBD1 (6 bases). This CDR3 has 14 amino acids. Trimming pared 2 bases from V and 0 bases from J, leaving 7 bases between. Germline V CDR1 and CDR2: MNHEY, SVGAGI.

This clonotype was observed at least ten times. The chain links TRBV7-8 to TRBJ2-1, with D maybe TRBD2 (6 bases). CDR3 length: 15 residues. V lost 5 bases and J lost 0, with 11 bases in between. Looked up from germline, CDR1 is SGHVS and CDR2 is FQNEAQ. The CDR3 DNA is TGTGCCAGCAGCCTTAGCGGACCCTCCTACAATGAGCAGTTCTTC. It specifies CASSLSGPSYNEQFF.

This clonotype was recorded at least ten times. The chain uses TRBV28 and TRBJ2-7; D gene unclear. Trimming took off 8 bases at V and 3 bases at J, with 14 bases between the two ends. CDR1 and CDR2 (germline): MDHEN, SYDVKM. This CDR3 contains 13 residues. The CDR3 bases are TGTGCCAGCTGGGCAGCTCCCTTCTACGAGCAGTACTTC. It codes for CASWAAPFYEQYF.

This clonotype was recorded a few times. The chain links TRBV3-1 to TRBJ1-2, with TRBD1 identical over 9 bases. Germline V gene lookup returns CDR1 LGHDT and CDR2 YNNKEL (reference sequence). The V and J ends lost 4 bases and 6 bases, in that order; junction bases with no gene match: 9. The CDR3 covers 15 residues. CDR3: CASSLRGTGTNGYTF. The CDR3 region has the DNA TGTGCCAGCAGCCTAAGAGGGACAGGGACCAATGGCTACACCTTC. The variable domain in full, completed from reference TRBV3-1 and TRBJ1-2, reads DTAVSQTPKYLVTQMGNDKSIKCEQNLGHDTMYWYKQDSKKFLKIMFSYNNKELIINETVPNRFSPKSPDKAHLNLHINSLELGDSAVYFCASSLRGTGTNGYTFGSGTRLTVV.